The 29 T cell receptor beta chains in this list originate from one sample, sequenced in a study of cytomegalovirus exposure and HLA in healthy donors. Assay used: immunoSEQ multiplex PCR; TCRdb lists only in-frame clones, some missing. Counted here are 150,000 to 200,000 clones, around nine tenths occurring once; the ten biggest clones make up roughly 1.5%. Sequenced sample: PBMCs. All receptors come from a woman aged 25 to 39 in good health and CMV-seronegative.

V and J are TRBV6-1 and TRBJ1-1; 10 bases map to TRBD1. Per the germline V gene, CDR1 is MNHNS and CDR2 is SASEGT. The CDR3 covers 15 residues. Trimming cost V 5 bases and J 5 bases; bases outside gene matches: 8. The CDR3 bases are TGTGCCAGCAGTCGACAGGGGGCGAGGGGAACTGAAGCTTTCTTT. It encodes CASSRQGARGTEAFF.

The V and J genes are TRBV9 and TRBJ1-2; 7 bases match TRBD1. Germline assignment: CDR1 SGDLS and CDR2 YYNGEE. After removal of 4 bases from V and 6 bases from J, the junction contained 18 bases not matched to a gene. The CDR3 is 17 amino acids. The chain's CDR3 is CASSPRQGRSPLDGYTF. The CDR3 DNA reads TGTGCCAGCAGCCCTCGACAGGGAAGGTCCCCCCTGGATGGCTACACCTTC.

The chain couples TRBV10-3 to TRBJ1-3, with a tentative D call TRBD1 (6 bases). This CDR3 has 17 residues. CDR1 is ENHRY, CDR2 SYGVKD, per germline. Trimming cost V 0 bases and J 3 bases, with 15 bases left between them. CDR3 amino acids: CAISESSRGGGGNTIYF. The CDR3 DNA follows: TGTGCCATCAGTGAGTCGAGCAGGGGTGGTGGTGGAAACACCATATATTTT.

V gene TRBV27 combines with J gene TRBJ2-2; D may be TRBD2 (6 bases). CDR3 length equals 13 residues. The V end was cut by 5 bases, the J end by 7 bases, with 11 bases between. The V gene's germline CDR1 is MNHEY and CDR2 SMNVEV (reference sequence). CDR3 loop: CASSPRLVGELFF. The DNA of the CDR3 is TGTGCCAGCAGTCCTAGACTAGTCGGGGAGCTGTTTTTT.

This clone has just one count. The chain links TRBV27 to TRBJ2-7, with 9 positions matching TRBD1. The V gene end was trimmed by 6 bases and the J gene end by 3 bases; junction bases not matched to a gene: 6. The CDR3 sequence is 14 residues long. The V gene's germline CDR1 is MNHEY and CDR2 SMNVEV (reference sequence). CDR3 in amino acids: CASSPGQGLYEQYF. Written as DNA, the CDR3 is TGTGCCAGCAGCCCTGGACAGGGGCTCTACGAGCAGTACTTC.

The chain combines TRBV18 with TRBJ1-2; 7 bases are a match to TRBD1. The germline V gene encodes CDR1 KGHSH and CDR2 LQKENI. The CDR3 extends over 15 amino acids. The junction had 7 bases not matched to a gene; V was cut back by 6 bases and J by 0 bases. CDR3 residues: CASSRGQLANYGYTF. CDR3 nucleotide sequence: TGTGCCAGCTCCAGGGGACAGTTAGCTAACTATGGCTACACCTTC.

In nucleotides, the CDR3 is TGTGCCACCTGGACAGATAGCACAGATACGCAGTATTTT. It encodes CATWTDSTDTQYF. The J gene is TRBJ2-3, the V gene TRBV2, with D possibly matching TRBD1 (6 bases). CDR1 and CDR2 from the germline V gene are SNHLY and FYNNEI. V dropped 10 bases and J dropped 0 bases, with 11 bases sitting between them. The CDR3 is made up of 13 amino acids.

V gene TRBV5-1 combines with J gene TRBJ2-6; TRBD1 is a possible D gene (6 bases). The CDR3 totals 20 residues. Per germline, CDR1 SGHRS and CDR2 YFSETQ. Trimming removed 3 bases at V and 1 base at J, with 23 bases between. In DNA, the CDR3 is TGCGCCAGCAGCTCTCTACATAAACAGGGAGCAGGATCTGGGGCCAACGTCCTGACTTTC. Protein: CASSSLHKQGAGSGANVLTF.

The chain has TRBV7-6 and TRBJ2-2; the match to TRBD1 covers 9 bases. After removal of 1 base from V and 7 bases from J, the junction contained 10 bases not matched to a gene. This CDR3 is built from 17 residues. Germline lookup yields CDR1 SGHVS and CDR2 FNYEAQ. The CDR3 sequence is CASSLDSQGALIGELFF. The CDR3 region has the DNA TGTGCCAGCAGCTTAGATTCACAGGGGGCGCTTATCGGGGAGCTGTTTTTT.

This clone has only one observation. The CDR3 DNA sequence: TGTGCCAGCAGCGCTGGGACAGTGGACACCGGGGAGCTGTTTTTT. Its protein is CASSAGTVDTGELFF. V usage is TRBV9 and J usage is TRBJ2-2; 7 bases align to TRBD1. Looked up from germline, CDR1 is SGDLS and CDR2 is YYNGEE. There are 15 residues in the CDR3. The J segment lost 3 bases and the V segment lost 3 bases, leaving 5 bases of the junction unmatched.

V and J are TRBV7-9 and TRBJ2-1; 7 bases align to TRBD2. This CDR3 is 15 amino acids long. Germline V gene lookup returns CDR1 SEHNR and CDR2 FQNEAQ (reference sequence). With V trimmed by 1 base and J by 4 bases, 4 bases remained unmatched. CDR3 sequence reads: CASSLVGGSYNEQFF. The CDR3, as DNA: TGTGCCAGCAGCTTAGTGGGGGGGTCATACAATGAGCAGTTCTTC.

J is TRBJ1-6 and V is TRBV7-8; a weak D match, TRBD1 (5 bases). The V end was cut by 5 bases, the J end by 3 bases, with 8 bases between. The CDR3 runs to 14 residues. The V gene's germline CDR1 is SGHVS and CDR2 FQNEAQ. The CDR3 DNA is TGTGCCAGCAGCCCGGACATCTATAATTCACCCCTCCACTTT. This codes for CASSPDIYNSPLHF.

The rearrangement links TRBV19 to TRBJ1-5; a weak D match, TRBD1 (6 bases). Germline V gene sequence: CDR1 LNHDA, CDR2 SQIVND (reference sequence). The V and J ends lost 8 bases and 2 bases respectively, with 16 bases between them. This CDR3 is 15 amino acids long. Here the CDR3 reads CASGKGDPGNQPQHF. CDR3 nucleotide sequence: TGTGCCAGTGGGAAGGGGGACCCTGGCAATCAGCCCCAGCATTTT.

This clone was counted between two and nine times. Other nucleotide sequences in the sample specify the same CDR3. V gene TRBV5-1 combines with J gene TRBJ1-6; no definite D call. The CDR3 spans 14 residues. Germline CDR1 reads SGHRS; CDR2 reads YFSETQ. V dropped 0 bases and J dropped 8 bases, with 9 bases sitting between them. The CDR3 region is CASSLAGGYSPLHF. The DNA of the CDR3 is TGCGCCAGCAGCTTGGCCGGAGGATATTCACCCCTCCACTTT.

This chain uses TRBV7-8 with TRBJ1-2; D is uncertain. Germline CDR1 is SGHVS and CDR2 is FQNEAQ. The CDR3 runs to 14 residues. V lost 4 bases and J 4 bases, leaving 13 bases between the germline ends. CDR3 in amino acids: CASSYGDTGYGYTF. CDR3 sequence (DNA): TGTGCCAGCAGCTACGGGGATACCGGCTATGGCTACACCTTC.

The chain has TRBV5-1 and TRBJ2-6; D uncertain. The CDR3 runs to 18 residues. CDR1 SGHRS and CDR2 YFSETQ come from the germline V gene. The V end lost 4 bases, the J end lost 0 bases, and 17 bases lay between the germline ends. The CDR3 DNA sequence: TGCGCCAGCAGCCCCTTATCTACAGCCAGCTCTGGGGCCAACGTCCTGACTTTC. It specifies CASSPLSTASSGANVLTF.

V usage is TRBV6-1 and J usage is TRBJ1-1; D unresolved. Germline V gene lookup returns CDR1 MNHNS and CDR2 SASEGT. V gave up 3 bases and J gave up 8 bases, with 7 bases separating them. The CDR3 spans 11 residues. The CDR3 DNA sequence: TGTGCCAGCAGTGATTCCCTCGAAGCTTTCTTT. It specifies CASSDSLEAFF.

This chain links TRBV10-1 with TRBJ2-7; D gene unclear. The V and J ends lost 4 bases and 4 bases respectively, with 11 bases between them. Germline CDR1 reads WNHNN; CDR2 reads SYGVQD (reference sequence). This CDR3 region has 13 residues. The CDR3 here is CASSVQMIYEQYF. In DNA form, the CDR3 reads TGCGCCAGCAGTGTGCAGATGATATACGAGCAGTACTTC.

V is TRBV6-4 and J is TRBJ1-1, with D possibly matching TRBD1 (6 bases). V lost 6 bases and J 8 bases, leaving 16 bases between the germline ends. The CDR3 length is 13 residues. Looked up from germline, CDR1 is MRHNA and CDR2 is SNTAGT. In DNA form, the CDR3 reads TGTGCCAGCAGCGTCACCCTACAGGGAGAAGCTTTCTTT. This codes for CASSVTLQGEAFF.

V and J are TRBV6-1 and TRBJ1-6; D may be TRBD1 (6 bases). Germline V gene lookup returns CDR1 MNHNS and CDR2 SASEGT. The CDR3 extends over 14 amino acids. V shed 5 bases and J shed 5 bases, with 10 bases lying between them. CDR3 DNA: TGTGCCAGCAGTAGGACAGCGGATAATTCACCCCTCCACTTT. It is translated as CASSRTADNSPLHF.

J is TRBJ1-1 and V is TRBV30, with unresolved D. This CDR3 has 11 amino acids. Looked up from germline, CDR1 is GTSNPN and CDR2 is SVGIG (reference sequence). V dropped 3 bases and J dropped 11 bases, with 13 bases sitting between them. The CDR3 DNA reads TGTGCCTGGAGGGCCCAAGCTAGGGCTTTCTTT. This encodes CAWRAQARAFF.

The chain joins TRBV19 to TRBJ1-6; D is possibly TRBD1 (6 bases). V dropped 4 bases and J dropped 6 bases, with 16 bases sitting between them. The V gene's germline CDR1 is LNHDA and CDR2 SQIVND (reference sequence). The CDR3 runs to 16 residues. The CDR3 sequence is CASSTRQARGNSPLHF. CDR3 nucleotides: TGTGCCAGTAGTACCCGACAGGCCAGGGGTAATTCACCCCTCCACTTT.

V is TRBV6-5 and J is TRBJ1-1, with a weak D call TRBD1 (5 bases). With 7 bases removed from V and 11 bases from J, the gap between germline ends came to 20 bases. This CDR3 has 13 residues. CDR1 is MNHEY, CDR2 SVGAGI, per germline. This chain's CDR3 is CASNYDSSGWAFF. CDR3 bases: TGTGCCAGCAATTATGACAGCTCCGGATGGGCTTTCTTT.

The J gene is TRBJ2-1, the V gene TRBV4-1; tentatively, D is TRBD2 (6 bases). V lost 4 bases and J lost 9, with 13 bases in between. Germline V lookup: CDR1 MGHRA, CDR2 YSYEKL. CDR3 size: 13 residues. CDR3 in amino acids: CASSLGLFSEQFF. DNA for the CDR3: TGCGCCAGCAGCCTGGGACTTTTTAGTGAGCAGTTCTTC.

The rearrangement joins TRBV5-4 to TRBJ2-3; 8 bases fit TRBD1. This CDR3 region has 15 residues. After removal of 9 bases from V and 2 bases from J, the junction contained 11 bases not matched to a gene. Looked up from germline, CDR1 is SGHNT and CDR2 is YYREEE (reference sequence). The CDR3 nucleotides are TGTGCCACCGTAAACACAGGGGGTTCCACAGATACGCAGTATTTT. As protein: CATVNTGGSTDTQYF.

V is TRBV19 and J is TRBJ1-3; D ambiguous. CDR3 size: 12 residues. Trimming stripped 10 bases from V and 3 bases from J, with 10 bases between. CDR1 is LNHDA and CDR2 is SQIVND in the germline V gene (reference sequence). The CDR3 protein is CANEGDGNTIYF. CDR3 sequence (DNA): TGTGCCAACGAGGGTGATGGAAACACCATATATTTT.

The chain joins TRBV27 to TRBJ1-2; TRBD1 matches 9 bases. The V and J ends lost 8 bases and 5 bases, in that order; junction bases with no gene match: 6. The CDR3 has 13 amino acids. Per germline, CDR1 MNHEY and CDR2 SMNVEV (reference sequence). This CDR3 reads CASGDRGFYGYTF. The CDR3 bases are TGTGCCAGCGGAGACAGGGGGTTTTATGGCTACACCTTC.

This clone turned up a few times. CDR3 sequence (DNA): TGTGCCAGCAGCTTGGACACCCACCAGTACTTC. Its translation is CASSLDTHQYF. The chain couples TRBV5-5 to TRBJ2-7, with D uncertain. The CDR3 runs to 11 residues. V was shortened by 0 bases and J by 10 bases, with 8 bases between the two germline ends. CDR1 SGHKS and CDR2 YYEKEE come from the germline V gene (reference sequence). Combining the CDR3 with reference TRBV5-5 and TRBJ2-7 gives the whole variable domain DAGVTQSPTHLIKTRGQQVTLRCSPISGHKSVSWYQQVLGQGPQFIFQYYEKEERGRGNFPDRFSARQFPNYSSELNVNALLLGDSALYLCASSLDTHQYFGPGTRLTVT.

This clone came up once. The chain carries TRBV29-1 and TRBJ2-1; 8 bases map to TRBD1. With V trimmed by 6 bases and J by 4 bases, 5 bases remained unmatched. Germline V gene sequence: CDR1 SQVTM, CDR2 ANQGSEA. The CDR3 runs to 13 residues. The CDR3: CSVDRGRYNEQFF. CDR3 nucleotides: TGCAGCGTCGACAGGGGTCGATACAATGAGCAGTTCTTC.